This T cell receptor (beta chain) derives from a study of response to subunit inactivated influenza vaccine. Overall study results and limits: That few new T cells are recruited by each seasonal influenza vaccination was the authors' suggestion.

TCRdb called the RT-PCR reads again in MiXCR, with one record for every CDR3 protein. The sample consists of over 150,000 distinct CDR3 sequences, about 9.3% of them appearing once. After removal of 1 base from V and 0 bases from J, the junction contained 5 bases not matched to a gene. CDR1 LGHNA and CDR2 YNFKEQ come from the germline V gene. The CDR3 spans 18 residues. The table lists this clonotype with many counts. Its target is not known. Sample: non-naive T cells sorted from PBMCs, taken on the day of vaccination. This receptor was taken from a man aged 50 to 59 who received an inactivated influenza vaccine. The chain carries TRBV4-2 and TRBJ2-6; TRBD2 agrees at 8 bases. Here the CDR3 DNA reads TGTGCCAGCAGCCAAGGGGCTAGCGGGCCCTCTGGGGCCAACGTCCTGACTTTC. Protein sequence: CASSQGASGPSGANVLTF.